This is a list of T cell receptor beta chains from one sample in a study of T cell responses to AZD1222 COVID-19 vaccine. Using immunoSEQ multiplex PCR, the repertoire was profiled, and TCRdb retains in-frame clones only, with some absent. Among about 130,000 clones listed, around nine tenths were seen once. The specimen comprised peripheral blood, sampled on day 0 of AZD1222 vaccination. The source is an adult in good health. CDR3s leave out the opening cysteine and the closing phenylalanine or tryptophan.

V gene	CDR3 protein
TRBV9	ASSRVGETNEKLF
TRBV29-1	SVASGTGGYEQY
TRBV4-3	ASSQVGGGDPLRKQY
TRBV7-8	ASISGHNEQF
TRBV5-1	ASSSRQGAYEQY
TRBV5-1	ASSLLESSSGANVLT
TRBV14	ASSPRRLADDEQY
TRBV2	ASSERQGDYGYT
TRBV27	ASSSTTRWGDGLRAV
TRBV5-6	ASSLYPGHQETQY
TRBV4-2	ASVERAGNTIY
TRBV5-8	ASSLVGSGGLGQPQH
TRBV6-5	ASSRTGGGYT
TRBV7-6	ASSLEQGRVGELF
TRBV2	ASSDEKNYGYT
TRBV5-1	ASSLAGGNTGELF
TRBV5-1	ASRVGSGSSYNEQF
TRBV12-3/TRBV12-4	ASSLQVDYGYT
TRBV18	ASSPSLGGGEAF
TRBV7-9	ASSLARDWVDYGYT
TRBV20-1	SAMGGEKLF
TRBV30	AWSGGQANTEAF
TRBV6-5	ASSYRAFNEKLF
TRBV6-5	ASTGDRTNYGYT
TRBV25-1	ASSEWGAGNNEQF
TRBV7-6	ASSSNPGATNEKLF
TRBV4-2	ASSQEGVNTEAF
TRBV28	ASSPEGEGGSGNTIY
TRBV6-6	ASSYVGEGSGYT
TRBV19	ASTWDREANTIY
TRBV29-1	SVNKPGLAGVEQY
TRBV25-1	ATRGNGETQY
TRBV19	ASSIGDFSNQPQH
TRBV27	ASSLSGAGEAF
TRBV3-1/TRBV3-2	ASSQVPGGGSSEAF
TRBV6-2/TRBV6-3	ASSPYGGGRWNEQF
TRBV2	ASSGSGGRTGELF
TRBV28	ASSLRGVDTQY
TRBV5-4	ASSLDGSGVAETQY
TRBV28	ASSPSLGQF
TRBV27	ASRLAGGQYNEQF
TRBV5-1	ASSLGNGLNTEAF
TRBV3-1/TRBV3-2	ASSQRGSGFYGYT
TRBV9	ASSAGTGGLYQEQY
TRBV7-7	ASSPSGRTGELF
TRBV28	ASSLRRPGELF
TRBV4-3	ASSPGQGEGSQH
TRBV12-3/TRBV12-4	ASSTRATLTQY
TRBV7-9	ASSNLVGTEAF
TRBV4-3	ASSQDAGAYNEQF
TRBV5-5	ASSLGGLDSPLH
TRBV5-1	ASSADTSYEQY
TRBV11-3	ASSLYAGRSGNTIY
TRBV3-1/TRBV3-2	ASSQDSGFNQPQH
TRBV6-6	ASSYSGSSNYGYT
TRBV29-1	SVAMGNQPQH
TRBV3-1/TRBV3-2	ASSPQGGRGETQY